The rows below give T cell receptor beta chains drawn from one sample of a study of early T cells in non-severe SARS-CoV-2 infection. TCRdb re-called the 5' RACE reads through MiXCR, storing one row per CDR3 protein. The data show fewer than 100,000 distinct CDR3 sequences, about 11% seen once. Sample: whole blood. These receptors were collected from an adult who was a healthcare worker with PCR-confirmed SARS-CoV-2 infection or an uninfected control (not recorded which). CDR3s include the opening cysteine and the closing phenylalanine or tryptophan. Fields, in order: clone size, J gene, V gene, D gene, CDR3 DNA, CDR3 protein. The D gene is left open where the match is weak. The listing skips clone size in some rows; elsewhere it reads once, few, many or a size class.

many | TRBJ2-2 | TRBV10-3 | TRBD1 | TGTGCCATCAGGGGACAGGGGGGCACCGGGGAGCTGTTTTTT | CAIRGQGGTGELFF
once | TRBJ2-1 | TRBV7-2 | - | TGTGCCAGCAGCCCCCGTTCCTACAATGAGCAGTTCTTC | CASSPRSYNEQFF
- | TRBJ1-1 | TRBV5-1 | - | TGCGCCAGCCGACTAACGGGGAACACTGAAGTTTTCTTT | CASRLTGNTEVFF
many | TRBJ2-5 | TRBV9 | - | TGTGCCAGCAGCGCCGCCTGGGGAAAAGAGACCCAGTACTTC | CASSAAWGKETQYF
many | TRBJ2-7 | TRBV27 | - | TGTGCCAGCAGTGTTAACAGGGATAACTACGAGCAGTACTTC | CASSVNRDNYEQYF
many | TRBJ2-3 | TRBV5-1 | - | TGCGCCAGCAGCTTGAGCCGGGGGAGACCCACAGATACGCAGTATTTT | CASSLSRGRPTDTQYF
few | TRBJ1-1 | TRBV9 | - | TGTGCCAGCAGCGTAGCGATAAATACTGAAGCTTTCTTT | CASSVAINTEAFF
- | TRBJ2-2 | TRBV7-6 | TRBD2 | TGTGCCAGCAGCTTGGGCGGGGGGCCCCCACCGGGGGAGCTGTATTTT | CASSLGGGPPPGELYF
once | TRBJ2-5 | TRBV7-2 | TRBD1 | TGTGCCAGCAGCTTAATTTACAGGGGTCCAGAGACCCAGTACTTC | CASSLIYRGPETQYF
- | TRBJ1-4 | TRBV6-5 | - | TGTGCCACAAGAGGACGGAGTAATGAAAAACTGTTTTTT | CATRGRSNEKLFF